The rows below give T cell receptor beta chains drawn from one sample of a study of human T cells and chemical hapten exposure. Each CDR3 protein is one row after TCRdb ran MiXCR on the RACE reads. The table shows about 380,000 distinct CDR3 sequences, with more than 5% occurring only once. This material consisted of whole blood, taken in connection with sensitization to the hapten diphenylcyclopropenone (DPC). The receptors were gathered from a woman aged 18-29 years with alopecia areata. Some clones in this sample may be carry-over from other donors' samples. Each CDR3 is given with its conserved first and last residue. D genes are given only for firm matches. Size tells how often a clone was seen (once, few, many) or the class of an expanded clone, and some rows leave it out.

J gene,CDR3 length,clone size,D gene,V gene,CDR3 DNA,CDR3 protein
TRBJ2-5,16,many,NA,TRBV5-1,TGCGCCAGCAGCTTTACCTTCCGGGACCCCGCGGAGACCCAGTACTTC,CASSFTFRDPAETQYF
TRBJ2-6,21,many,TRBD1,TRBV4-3,TGCGCCAGCAGCCAAGATCTGGCCGCGGGGCAGGGGGCTGGTGGGGCCAACGTCCTGACTTTC,CASSQDLAAGQGAGGANVLTF
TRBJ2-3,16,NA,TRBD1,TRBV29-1,TGCAGCGTTGCTCGACAGGGGGCTGCTAGCACAGATACGCAGTATTTT,CSVARQGAASTDTQYF
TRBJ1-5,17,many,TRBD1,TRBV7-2,TGTGCCAGCAGCTTAGTTGGGACAGGGTATAGCAATCAGCCCCAGCATTTT,CASSLVGTGYSNQPQHF
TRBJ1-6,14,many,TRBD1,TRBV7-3,TGTGCCAGCAGCCCGGGACAGGCTAATTCACCCCTCCACTTT,CASSPGQANSPLHF
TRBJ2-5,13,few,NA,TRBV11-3,TGTGCCAGCAGCTTAGTTTATGAGGAGACCCAGTACTTC,CASSLVYEETQYF
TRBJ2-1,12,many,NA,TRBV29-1,TGCAGCGTTGGAGCAGGGACATATGAGCAGTTCTTC,CSVGAGTYEQFF
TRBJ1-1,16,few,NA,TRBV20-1,TGCAGTGCTAGAGATGTAAAGGGGGTGCCGAACACTGAAGCTTTCTTT,CSARDVKGVPNTEAFF
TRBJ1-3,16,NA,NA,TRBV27,TGTGCCAGCAGTCCAATGACCTTCCCCTCTGGAAACACCATATATTTT,CASSPMTFPSGNTIYF
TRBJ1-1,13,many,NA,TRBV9,TGTGCCAGCAGCGTAGAGCACTGGACTGAAGCTTTCTTT,CASSVEHWTEAFF
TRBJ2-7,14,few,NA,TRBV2,TGTGCCAGCGAGGTCGGGACTCAATTGGGGGAGCAGTACTTC,CASEVGTQLGEQYF
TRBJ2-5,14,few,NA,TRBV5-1,TGCGCCAGCAGCTTGGTAAGGTACCAAGAGACCCAGTACTTC,CASSLVRYQETQYF
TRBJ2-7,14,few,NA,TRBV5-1,TGCGCCAGCAGCTTAGATCCGGACTCCTACGAGCAGTACTTC,CASSLDPDSYEQYF
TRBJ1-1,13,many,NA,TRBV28,TGTGCCGTAACCTCAGGGGCGAGCACTGAAGCTTTCTTT,CAVTSGASTEAFF
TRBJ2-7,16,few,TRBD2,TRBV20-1,TGCAGTGCTATAAGTCTAGCGGGGGGACACTCCTACGAGCAGTACTTC,CSAISLAGGHSYEQYF
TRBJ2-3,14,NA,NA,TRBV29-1,TGCAGCGTTGAAGAAGTCAGGGTCACAGATACGCAGTATTTT,CSVEEVRVTDTQYF
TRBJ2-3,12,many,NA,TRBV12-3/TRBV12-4,TGTGCCAGCAGAGCAGGGGGAGGGACGCAGTATTTT,CASRAGGGTQYF
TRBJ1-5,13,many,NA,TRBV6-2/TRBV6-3,TGTGCCAGCAGTTACGTACTCGGACAGCCCCAGCATTTT,CASSYVLGQPQHF
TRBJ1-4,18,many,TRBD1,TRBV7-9,TGTGCCAGCAGCTTACCTTCGGACAGGGCCCGACACTTGGAAAAACTGTTTTTT,CASSLPSDRARHLEKLFF
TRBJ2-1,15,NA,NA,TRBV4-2,TGTGCCAGCAGCCCCTCACCCGGGGATTACAATGAGCAGTTCTTC,CASSPSPGDYNEQFF
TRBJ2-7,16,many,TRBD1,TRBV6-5,TGTGCCAGCAGTTACTCAAAGGACAGGGGGCACGGCGAGCAGTACTTC,CASSYSKDRGHGEQYF
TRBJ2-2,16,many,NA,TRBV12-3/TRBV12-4,TGTGCCAGCAGTTTATTCCCAGGGGACTACACCGGGGAGCTGTTTTTT,CASSLFPGDYTGELFF
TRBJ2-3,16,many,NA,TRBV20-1,TGCAGTGCTAGAGATTCCGGGACAACTGCCCCAGATACGCAGTATTTT,CSARDSGTTAPDTQYF
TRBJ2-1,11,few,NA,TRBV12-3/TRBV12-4,TGTGCCAGCAGTTTAGGGGGGTGGCGGTTCTTC,CASSLGGWRFF
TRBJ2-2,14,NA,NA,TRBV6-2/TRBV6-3,TGTGCCAGCAGTGGCCACGGAGGCACCGGGGAGCTGTTTTTT,CASSGHGGTGELFF
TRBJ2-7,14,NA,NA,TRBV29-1,TGCAGCGTTGGGGGGCCGGAGTCCACCTACGAGCAGTACTTC,CSVGGPESTYEQYF